This T cell receptor beta chain was captured in a study of T cell responses to AZD1222 COVID-19 vaccine. Remarks on this clone: Its antigen remains unidentified.

Overall study results and limits: Rises in breadth and depth of Spike-specific TCRs came after two AZD1222 doses. Baseline seropositives among AZD1222 recipients totaled only five or six. At 160-218 and 743-854, vaccine-associated CD4 TCRs were dominant, and they spanned spike. Females outnumbered males among donors, who were mostly white British; clonal diversity was possibly underestimated.

The method was immunoSEQ multiplex PCR; TCRdb's version includes in-frame clones alone and lacks a portion of them. The sample has 110,000 or so clones; about 83% are singletons. The specimen was peripheral blood, collected on day 0 of AZD1222 vaccination. The sequence came from an adult in good health.

The CDR3 bases are TGTGCCAGCAGCGTAGTGTCTGGGGGTGGAACTGAAGCTTTCTTT. Translation gives CASSVVSGGGTEAFF. The chain employs TRBV9 and TRBJ1-1; possibly TRBD1 for D (5 bases). CDR3 length: 15 residues. Germline V CDR1 and CDR2: SGDLS, YYNGEE. The V end was cut by 0 bases, the J end by 5 bases, with 14 bases between.